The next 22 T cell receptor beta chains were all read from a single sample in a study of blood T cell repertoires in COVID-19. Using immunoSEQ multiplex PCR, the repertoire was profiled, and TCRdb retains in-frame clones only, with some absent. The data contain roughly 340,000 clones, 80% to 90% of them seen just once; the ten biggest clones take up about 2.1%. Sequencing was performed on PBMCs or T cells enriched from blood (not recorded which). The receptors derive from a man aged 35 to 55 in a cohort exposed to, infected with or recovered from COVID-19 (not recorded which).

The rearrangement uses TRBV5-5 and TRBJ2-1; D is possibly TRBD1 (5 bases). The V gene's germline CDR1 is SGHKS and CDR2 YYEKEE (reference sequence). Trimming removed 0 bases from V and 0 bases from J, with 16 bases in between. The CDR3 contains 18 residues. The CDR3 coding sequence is TGTGCCAGCAGCTTGGAAAGTAGGGCAGGGATCTCCTACAATGAGCAGTTCTTC. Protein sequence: CASSLESRAGISYNEQFF.

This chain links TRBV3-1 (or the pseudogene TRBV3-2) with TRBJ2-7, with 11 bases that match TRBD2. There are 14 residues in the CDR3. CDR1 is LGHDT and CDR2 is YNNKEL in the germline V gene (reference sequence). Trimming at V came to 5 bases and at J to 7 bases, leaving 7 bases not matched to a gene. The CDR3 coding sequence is TGTGCCAGCAGCTCCACTAGCGGGAGTGATGAGCAGTACTTC. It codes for CASSSTSGSDEQYF.

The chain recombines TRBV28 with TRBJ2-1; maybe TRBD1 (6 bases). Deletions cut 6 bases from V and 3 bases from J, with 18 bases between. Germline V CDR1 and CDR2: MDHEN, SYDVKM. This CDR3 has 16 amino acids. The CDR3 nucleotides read TGTGCCAGCAGACCCCCTCACAGGGCGGACTACAATGAGCAGTTCTTC. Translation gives CASRPPHRADYNEQFF.

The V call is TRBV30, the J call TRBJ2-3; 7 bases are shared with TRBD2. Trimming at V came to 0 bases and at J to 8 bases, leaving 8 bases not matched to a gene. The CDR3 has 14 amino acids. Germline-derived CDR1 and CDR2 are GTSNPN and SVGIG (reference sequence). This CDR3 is CAWSVSGGRGTQYF. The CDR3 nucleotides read TGTGCCTGGAGTGTGTCTGGCGGGAGAGGTACGCAGTATTTT.

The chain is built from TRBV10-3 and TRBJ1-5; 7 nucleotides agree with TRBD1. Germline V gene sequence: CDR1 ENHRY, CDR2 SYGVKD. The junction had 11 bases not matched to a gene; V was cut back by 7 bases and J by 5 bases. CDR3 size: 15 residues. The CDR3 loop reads CAIKDGQGGDQPQHF. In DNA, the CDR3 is TGTGCCATCAAGGACGGCCAGGGGGGTGATCAGCCCCAGCATTTT.

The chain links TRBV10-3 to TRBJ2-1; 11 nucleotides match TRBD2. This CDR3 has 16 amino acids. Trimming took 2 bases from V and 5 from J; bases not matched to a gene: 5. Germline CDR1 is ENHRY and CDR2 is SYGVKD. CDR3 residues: CAISEIAGGLDNEQFF. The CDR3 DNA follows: TGTGCCATCAGTGAGATAGCGGGAGGGCTCGACAATGAGCAGTTCTTC.

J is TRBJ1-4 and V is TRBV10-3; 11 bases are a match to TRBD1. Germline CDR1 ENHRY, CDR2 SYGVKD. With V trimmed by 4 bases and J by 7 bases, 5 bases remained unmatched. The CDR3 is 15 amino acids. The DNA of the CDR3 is TGTGCCATCAGTGGGGGACAGGGGGGTATTGAAAAACTGTTTTTT. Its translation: CAISGGQGGIEKLFF.

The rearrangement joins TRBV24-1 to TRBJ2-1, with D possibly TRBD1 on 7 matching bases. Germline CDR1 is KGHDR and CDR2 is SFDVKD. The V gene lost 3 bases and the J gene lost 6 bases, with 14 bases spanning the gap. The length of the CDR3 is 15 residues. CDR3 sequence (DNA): TGTGCCACCAGTGATACGGGACAGACTAGCAATGAGCAGTTCTTC. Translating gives CATSDTGQTSNEQFF.

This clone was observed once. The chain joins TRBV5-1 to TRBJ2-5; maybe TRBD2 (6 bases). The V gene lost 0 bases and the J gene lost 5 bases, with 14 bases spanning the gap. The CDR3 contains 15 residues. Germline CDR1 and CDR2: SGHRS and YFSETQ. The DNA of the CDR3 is TGCGCCAGCAGCTTGGCGGTTCCGGGAGCGGAGACCCAGTACTTC. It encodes CASSLAVPGAETQYF.

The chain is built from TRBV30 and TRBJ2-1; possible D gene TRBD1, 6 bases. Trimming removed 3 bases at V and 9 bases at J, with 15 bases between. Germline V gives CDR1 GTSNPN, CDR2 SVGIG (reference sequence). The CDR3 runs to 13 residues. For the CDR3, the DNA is TGTGCCTGGAGCCAAAACAGGGAACGTGAGCAGTTCTTC. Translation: CAWSQNREREQFF.

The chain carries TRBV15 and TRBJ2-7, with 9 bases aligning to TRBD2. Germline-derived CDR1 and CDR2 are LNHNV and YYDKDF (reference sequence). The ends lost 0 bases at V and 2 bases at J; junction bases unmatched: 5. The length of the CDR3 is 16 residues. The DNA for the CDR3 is TGTGCCACCAGCAGAGATCGGCGGGAGGGAACCTACGAGCAGTACTTC. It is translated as CATSRDRREGTYEQYF.

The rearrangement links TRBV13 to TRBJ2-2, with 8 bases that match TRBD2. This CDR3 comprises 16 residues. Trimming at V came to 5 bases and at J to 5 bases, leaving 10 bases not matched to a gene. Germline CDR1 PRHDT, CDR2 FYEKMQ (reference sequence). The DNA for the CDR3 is TGTGCCAGCAGCATAGAGAGCGGGAGAGGGACCGGGGAGCTGTTTTTT. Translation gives CASSIESGRGTGELFF.

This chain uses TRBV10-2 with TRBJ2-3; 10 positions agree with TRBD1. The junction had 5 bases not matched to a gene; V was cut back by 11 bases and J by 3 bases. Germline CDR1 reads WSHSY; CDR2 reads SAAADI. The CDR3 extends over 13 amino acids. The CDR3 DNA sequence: TGCGCCTACCGGGACAGGGGTACAGATACGCAGTATTTT. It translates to CAYRDRGTDTQYF.

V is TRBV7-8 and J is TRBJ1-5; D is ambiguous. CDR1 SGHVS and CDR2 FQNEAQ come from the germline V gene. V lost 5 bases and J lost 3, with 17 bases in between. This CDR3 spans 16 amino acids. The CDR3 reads CASSTQPGRYNQPQHF. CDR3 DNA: TGTGCCAGCAGCACTCAACCCGGGAGGTACAATCAGCCCCAGCATTTT.

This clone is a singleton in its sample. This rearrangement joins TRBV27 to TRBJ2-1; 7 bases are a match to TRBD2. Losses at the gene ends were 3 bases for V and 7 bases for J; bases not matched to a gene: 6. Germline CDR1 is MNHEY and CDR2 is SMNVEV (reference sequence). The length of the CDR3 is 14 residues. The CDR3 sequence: CASSLWTSVNEQFF. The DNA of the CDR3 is TGTGCCAGCAGTTTGTGGACTAGTGTTAATGAGCAGTTCTTC.

CDR3 loop: CASSYWGDNYGYTF. CDR3 DNA sequence: TGTGCCAGCAGTTACTGGGGGGACAACTATGGCTACACCTTC. This sequence joins TRBV6-5 and TRBJ1-2; tentatively, D is TRBD1 (5 bases). CDR1 is MNHEY, CDR2 SVGAGI, per germline. The V end was cut by 1 base, the J end by 2 bases, with 8 bases between. The length of the CDR3 is 14 residues.

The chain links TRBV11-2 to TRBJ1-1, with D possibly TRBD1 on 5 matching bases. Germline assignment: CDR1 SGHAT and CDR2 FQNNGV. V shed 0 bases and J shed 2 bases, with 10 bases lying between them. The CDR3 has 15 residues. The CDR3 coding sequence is TGTGCCAGCAGCTTAGATATCCAGGGCAACACTGAAGCTTTCTTT. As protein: CASSLDIQGNTEAFF.

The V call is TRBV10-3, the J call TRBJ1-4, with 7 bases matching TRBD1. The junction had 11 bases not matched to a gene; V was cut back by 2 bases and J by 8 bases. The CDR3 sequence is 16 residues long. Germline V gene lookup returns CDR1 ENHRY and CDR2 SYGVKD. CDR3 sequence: CAISETGQAGREKLFF. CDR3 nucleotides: TGTGCCATCAGTGAGACTGGACAGGCCGGTAGGGAAAAACTGTTTTTT.

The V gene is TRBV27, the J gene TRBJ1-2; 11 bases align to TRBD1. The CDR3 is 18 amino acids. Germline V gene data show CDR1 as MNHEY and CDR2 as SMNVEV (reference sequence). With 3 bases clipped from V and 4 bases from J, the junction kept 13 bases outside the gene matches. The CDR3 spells CASSLGGTGGVTVYGYTF. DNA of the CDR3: TGTGCCAGCAGTTTGGGCGGGACAGGGGGTGTTACGGTCTATGGCTACACCTTC.

CDR3 protein: CASTKPHKRERADTQYF. The DNA of the CDR3 is TGTGCCAGCACCAAACCACACAAGAGGGAAAGGGCAGATACGCAGTATTTT. The chain links TRBV21-1 to TRBJ2-3; TRBD2 is the table's D call, not checked against the DNA. TRBV21-1 has pseudogene status. This CDR3 comprises 17 residues.

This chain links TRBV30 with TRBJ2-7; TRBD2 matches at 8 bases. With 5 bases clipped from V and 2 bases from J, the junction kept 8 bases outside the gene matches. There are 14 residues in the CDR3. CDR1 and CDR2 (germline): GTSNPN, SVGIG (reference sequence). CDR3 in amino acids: CAWEDPGLAYEQYF. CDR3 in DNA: TGTGCCTGGGAAGATCCGGGACTAGCCTACGAGCAGTACTTC. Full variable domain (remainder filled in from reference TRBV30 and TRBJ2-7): SQTIHQWPATLVQPVGSPLSLECTVEGTSNPNLYWYRQAAGRGLQLLFYSVGIGQISSEVPQNLSASRPQDRQFILSSKKLLLSDSGFYLCAWEDPGLAYEQYFGPGTRLTVT.

CDR3 loop: CASSYSGTMGYTF. Here the CDR3 DNA reads TGTGCCAGCAGTTACTCCGGGACAATGGGCTACACCTTC. The chain is built from TRBV6-5 and TRBJ1-2; maybe TRBD1 (6 bases). V was shortened by 0 bases and J by 8 bases, with 10 bases between the two germline ends. CDR3 length: 13 residues. The germline gives CDR1 MNHEY, CDR2 SVGAGI.